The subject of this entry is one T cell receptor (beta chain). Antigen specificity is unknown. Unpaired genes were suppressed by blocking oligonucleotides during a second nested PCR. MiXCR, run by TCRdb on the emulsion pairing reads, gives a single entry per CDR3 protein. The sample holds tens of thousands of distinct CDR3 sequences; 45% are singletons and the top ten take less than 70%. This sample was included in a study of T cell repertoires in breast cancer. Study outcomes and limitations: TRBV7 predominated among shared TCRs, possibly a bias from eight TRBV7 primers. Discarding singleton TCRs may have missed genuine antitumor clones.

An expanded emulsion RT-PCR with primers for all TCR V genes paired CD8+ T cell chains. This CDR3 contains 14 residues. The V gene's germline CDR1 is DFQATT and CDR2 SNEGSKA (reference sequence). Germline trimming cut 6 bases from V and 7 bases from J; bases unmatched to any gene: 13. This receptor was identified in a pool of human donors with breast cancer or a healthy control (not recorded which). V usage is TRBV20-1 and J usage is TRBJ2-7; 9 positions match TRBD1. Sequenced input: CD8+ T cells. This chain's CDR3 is CSARPGQGLWEQYF. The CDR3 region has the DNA TGCAGTGCACGTCCGGGACAGGGTTTATGGGAGCAGTACTTC.